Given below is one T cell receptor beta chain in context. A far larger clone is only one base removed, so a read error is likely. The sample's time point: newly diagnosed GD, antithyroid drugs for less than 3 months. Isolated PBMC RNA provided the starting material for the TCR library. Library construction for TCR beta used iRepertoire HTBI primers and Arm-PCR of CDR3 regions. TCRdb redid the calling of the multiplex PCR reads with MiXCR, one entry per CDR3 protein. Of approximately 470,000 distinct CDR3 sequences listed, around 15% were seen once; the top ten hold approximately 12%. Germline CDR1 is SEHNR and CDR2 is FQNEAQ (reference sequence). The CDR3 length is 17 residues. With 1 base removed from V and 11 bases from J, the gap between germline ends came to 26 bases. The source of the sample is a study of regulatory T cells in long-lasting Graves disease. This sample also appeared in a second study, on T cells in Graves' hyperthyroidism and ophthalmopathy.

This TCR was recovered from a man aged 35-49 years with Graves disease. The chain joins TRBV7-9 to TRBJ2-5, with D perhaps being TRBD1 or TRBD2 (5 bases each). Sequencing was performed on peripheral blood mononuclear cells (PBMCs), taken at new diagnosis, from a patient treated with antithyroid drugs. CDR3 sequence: CASSLGGSVPEADEQYF. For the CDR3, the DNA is TGTGCCAGCAGCTTAGGGGGGTCGGTCCCGGAGGCCGATGAGCAGTACTTC.